These T cell receptor beta chains were read from a single sample in a study of blood T cell repertoires in COVID-19. The data were produced by immunoSEQ multiplex PCR, yet TCRdb's version contains in-frame clones alone and is incomplete. This table has 200,000 to 250,000 clones, about 90% appearing once. The material sequenced was peripheral blood. Receptor source: a woman aged 55-69 years with acute or convalescent COVID-19. The CDR3 runs from the conserved cysteine through the conserved F or W. The D gene is left open where the match is weak. Size is omitted from some rows. Given values are once, few, many or a class for expanded clones.

CDR3 length,clone size,D gene,J gene,V gene,CDR3 DNA,CDR3 protein
15,NA,TRBD1,TRBJ1-1,TRBV5-5,TGTGCCAGCAGCCGGACAGGGGAAGATAACACTGAAGCTTTCTTT,CASSRTGEDNTEAFF
18,NA,TRBD2,TRBJ2-1,TRBV19,TGTGCCAGTAGTAGCGGGAGGATCATCGTAAGCTCCTACAATGAGCAGTTCTTC,CASSSGRIIVSSYNEQFF
14,NA,NA,TRBJ2-2,TRBV5-1,TGCGCCAGCATGCGGGCCAGCTTCACCGGGGAGCTGTTTTTT,CASMRASFTGELFF
15,once,TRBD2,TRBJ2-5,TRBV10-3,TGTTCGGTCGGGACTAGCGGGGGGCCGGGGGAGACCCAGTACTTC,CSVGTSGGPGETQYF
15,NA,TRBD1,TRBJ1-2,TRBV3-1/TRBV3-2,TGTGCCAGCAGCCTTGGGACAGGGGGCCTCTATGGCTACACCTTC,CASSLGTGGLYGYTF
14,NA,TRBD1,TRBJ2-3,TRBV11-3,TGTGCCAGCAGCGCCCGACAGGGAGCAGATACGCAGTATTTT,CASSARQGADTQYF
13,few,TRBD2,TRBJ2-7,TRBV6-5,TGTGCCAGCAACCTAGCGGACTCCTACGAGCAGTACTTC,CASNLADSYEQYF
15,NA,TRBD2,TRBJ2-7,TRBV2,TGTGCCAGCAGTGAAGAGGGCGGGGGATCCTACGAGCAGTACTTC,CASSEEGGGSYEQYF
15,NA,NA,TRBJ1-6,TRBV6-1,TGTGCCAGCAGTGATGGGACAAGGGCAAATTCACCCCTCCACTTT,CASSDGTRANSPLHF
15,NA,NA,TRBJ2-5,TRBV5-4,TGTGCCAGCAGCCCGGAGGAACGGACCTCAGAGACCCAGTACTTC,CASSPEERTSETQYF
15,NA,NA,TRBJ2-1,TRBV28,TGTGCCAGCACCCTCTCTGGCGGCACCTCCAATGAGCAGTTCTTC,CASTLSGGTSNEQFF
17,NA,NA,TRBJ1-3,TRBV4-1,TGCGCCAGCAGCCATCCACCCGGTCTGCGCTCTGGAAACACCATATATTTT,CASSHPPGLRSGNTIYF
16,once,TRBD1,TRBJ2-2,TRBV6-2/TRBV6-3,TGTGCCAGCAGTTACCAAGGGACAAGGGGGCCTGGGGAGCTGTTTTTT,CASSYQGTRGPGELFF
16,NA,NA,TRBJ1-4,TRBV13,TGTGCCAGCAGCTTAGGGGGCGGGCAAACTAATGAAAAACTGTTTTTT,CASSLGGGQTNEKLFF
14,few,NA,TRBJ1-1,TRBV9,TGTGCCAGCAGCGTGGACTCGGGTATCACTGAAGCTTTCTTT,CASSVDSGITEAFF
14,few,TRBD2,TRBJ2-1,TRBV27,TGTGCCAGCAAGGCGGGAGGGAGTCGCAATGAGCAGTTCTTC,CASKAGGSRNEQFF
15,NA,TRBD2,TRBJ2-7,TRBV6-5,TGTGCCAGCAGGCCCGGACTAGCGGGATCGTACGAGCAGTACTTC,CASRPGLAGSYEQYF
13,NA,NA,TRBJ1-2,TRBV19,TGTGCCAGTAGTATAACCGGAGGCCATGGCTACACCTTC,CASSITGGHGYTF
15,NA,NA,TRBJ1-2,TRBV6-5,TGTGCCAGCAGCCGCTTTTCGGCAGGGCCCTATGGCTACACCTTC,CASSRFSAGPYGYTF
16,NA,TRBD2,TRBJ2-2,TRBV28,TGTGCCAGCAGCGAGCCCCTAGCGGGAGGTACCGGGGAGCTGTTTTTT,CASSEPLAGGTGELFF
18,NA,NA,TRBJ1-5,TRBV13,TGTGCCAGCAGCTTAGGCCGAGGGGGACCGATTAGCAATCAGCCCCAGCATTTT,CASSLGRGGPISNQPQHF
15,once,TRBD2,TRBJ2-7,TRBV6-5,TGTGCCAGCAGGATGGGGACTAGCGGGCCCTACGAGCAGTACTTC,CASRMGTSGPYEQYF
17,NA,TRBD1,TRBJ2-2,TRBV5-5,TGTGCCAGCAGCTTGGGGACAGGGGTTACGAACACCGGGGAGCTGTTTTTT,CASSLGTGVTNTGELFF
16,NA,NA,TRBJ1-2,TRBV21-1,TGTGCCAGCAGCAAAGGTGTCAGACATCACTGCTATGGCTACACCTTC,CASSKGVRHHCYGYTF
14,NA,NA,TRBJ1-3,TRBV6-5,TGTGCCAGCAGTTACAATCTGGCGGCCACCACCATATATTTT,CASSYNLAATTIYF
13,NA,NA,TRBJ1-4,TRBV18,TGTGCCAGCTCACGGGGACTAGATGAAAAACTGTTTTTT,CASSRGLDEKLFF
15,once,NA,TRBJ1-1,TRBV7-9,TGTGCCAGCAGCCTGGTCTGGGGGGGGCGGACTGAAGCTTTCTTT,CASSLVWGGRTEAFF
14,NA,NA,TRBJ2-2,TRBV5-6,TGTGCCAGCAGCCCCGGGGGTAACACCGGGGAGCTGTTTTTT,CASSPGGNTGELFF
14,NA,NA,TRBJ1-2,TRBV28,TGTGCCAGCACCCCCGGAGGGAAAGGCTATGGCTACACCTTC,CASTPGGKGYGYTF
16,NA,TRBD2,TRBJ2-3,TRBV9,TGTGCCAGCAGCGGACTAGCGGGGGAAAAGTCAGATACGCAGTATTTT,CASSGLAGEKSDTQYF
14,NA,TRBD2,TRBJ2-7,TRBV3-1/TRBV3-2,TGTGCCAGCAGCCCGGGACTAGGCTCCTACGAGCAGTACTTC,CASSPGLGSYEQYF
14,NA,TRBD1,TRBJ1-1,TRBV7-8,TGTGCCAGCAAAAGAGGGGGCGTGAACACTGAAGCTTTCTTT,CASKRGGVNTEAFF
15,NA,NA,TRBJ2-7,TRBV1,TGCACCAGCAGCCCGCTGCCCGGGACTAACTACGAGCAGTACTTC,CTSSPLPGTNYEQYF
19,NA,TRBD2,TRBJ2-3,TRBV6-9,TGTGCCAGCAGCCGAATCACTAGCGGGAGGGCCTGGGGCACAGATACGCAGTATTTT,CASSRITSGRAWGTDTQYF
15,NA,TRBD1,TRBJ1-1,TRBV9,TGTGCCAGCAGGCCCCTGGACAGGGGCTTTCGTGAAGCTTTCTTT,CASRPLDRGFREAFF
16,NA,NA,TRBJ2-3,TRBV7-6,TGTGCCAGCTGTTTAACGGTGGGAGGAAGCACAGATACGCAGTATTTT,CASCLTVGGSTDTQYF
17,NA,NA,TRBJ2-3,TRBV11-3,TGTGCCAGCAGCTTGGATCCAGGCCGATCTAGCACAGATACGCAGTATTTT,CASSLDPGRSSTDTQYF
14,once,NA,TRBJ1-5,TRBV6-5,TGTGCCAGCAGTTACCCACAGTACAATCAGCCCCAGCATTTT,CASSYPQYNQPQHF
12,NA,NA,TRBJ2-5,TRBV25-1,TGTGCCAGCAGCCAGGGGTGGGAGACCCAGTACTTC,CASSQGWETQYF
15,NA,TRBD2,TRBJ2-3,TRBV24-1,TGTGCCACCAGTGATTCGGGCGGGGGGACAGATACGCAGTATTTT,CATSDSGGGTDTQYF
16,NA,NA,TRBJ2-6,TRBV14,TGTGCCAGCAGCCAAGATCGAGTTTCTGGGGCCAACGTCCTGACTTTC,CASSQDRVSGANVLTF
13,NA,TRBD2,TRBJ2-7,TRBV6-5,TGTGCCAGCAGAGCTAGCGGGGCGTACGAGCAGTACTTC,CASRASGAYEQYF
13,few,NA,TRBJ1-2,TRBV25-1,TGTGCCAGCAGTTTCCAGTCAAGCTATGGCTACACCTTC,CASSFQSSYGYTF
15,NA,NA,TRBJ2-1,TRBV5-1,TGCGCCAGCAGCCCTTTAACGGGATCAAGTAATGAGCAGTTCTTC,CASSPLTGSSNEQFF
15,NA,TRBD1,TRBJ2-3,TRBV24-1,TGTGCCACCAGTTCCGGGACAGGGGGAGGGGATACGCAGTATTTT,CATSSGTGGGDTQYF
15,NA,TRBD1,TRBJ2-7,TRBV6-6,TGTGCCAGCAGGGAGACAGGGGGTAATATAGGCGAGCAGTACTTC,CASRETGGNIGEQYF
18,NA,TRBD1,TRBJ2-6,TRBV6-1,TGTGCCAGCAGTGAAGAGGGACAGGGGCCGTCGGGGGCCAACGTCCTGACTTTC,CASSEEGQGPSGANVLTF
16,NA,NA,TRBJ1-4,TRBV5-1,TGCGCCAGCAGCTCAGGGCGGCAGACAACTAATGAAAAACTGTTTTTT,CASSSGRQTTNEKLFF
17,NA,TRBD2,TRBJ2-7,TRBV19,TGTGCCAGTAGTATACCCCCCCTAGCGGGAGGATCCTACGAGCAGTACTTC,CASSIPPLAGGSYEQYF
13,NA,NA,TRBJ2-7,TRBV19,TGTGCCAGTAGTTCGGTAGGGGGGGGCGAGCAGTACTTC,CASSSVGGGEQYF
15,NA,NA,TRBJ1-4,TRBV6-6,TGTGCCAGCAGTATCCTCGGGTCAACTAATGAAAAACTGTTTTTT,CASSILGSTNEKLFF
16,NA,NA,TRBJ1-3,TRBV9,TGTGCCAGCAGCCCCCAAACAGGGCTTGCTGGAAACACCATATATTTT,CASSPQTGLAGNTIYF
14,NA,TRBD1,TRBJ2-1,TRBV14,TGTGCCAGCAGCCTCCGACAGGGGTACAATGAGCAGTTCTTC,CASSLRQGYNEQFF
13,few,NA,TRBJ1-2,TRBV11-2,TGTGCCAGCAGCTTAAGAGGGCTCTATGGCTACACCTTC,CASSLRGLYGYTF
13,NA,NA,TRBJ2-4,TRBV21-1,TGTGCCAGCAGCAAAGGGCCAGGGGACATTCAGTACTTC,CASSKGPGDIQYF
13,once,NA,TRBJ2-2,TRBV10-1,TGCGCCAGCGGGCGGGGTAGTACCGGGGAGCTGTTTTTT,CASGRGSTGELFF
14,NA,NA,TRBJ1-1,TRBV19,TGTGCCAGTACCCCGGGACTTCCGAACACTGAAGCTTTCTTT,CASTPGLPNTEAFF
15,NA,NA,TRBJ1-1,TRBV4-1,TGCGCCAGCAGCCAATGGCAGGGTCTGAACACTGAAGCTTTCTTT,CASSQWQGLNTEAFF
17,NA,TRBD2,TRBJ2-5,TRBV7-7,TGTGCTAGCAGCTTAGCCTTGACTAGCGGGGGGGTAGAGACCCAGTACTTC,CASSLALTSGGVETQYF